Following are 32 T cell receptor beta chains from one sample sequenced in a study of early T cells in non-severe SARS-CoV-2 infection. MiXCR, applied by TCRdb to the 5' RACE reads, yields one record per CDR3 protein. The data show about 100,000 distinct CDR3 sequences, less than 15% seen once. Sequencing was done on a sample of whole blood. These receptor sequences come from an adult who was a healthcare worker with PCR-confirmed SARS-CoV-2 infection or an uninfected control (not recorded which).

This clonotype was seen more than once but under ten times. V usage is TRBV4-1 and J usage is TRBJ1-5; a weak D match, TRBD1 (6 bases). Germline loops: CDR1 MGHRA, CDR2 YSYEKL. CDR3 length: 18 residues. V was clipped by 0 bases and J by 1 base, with 16 bases between them. The CDR3: CASSQDVPTGLSNQPQHF. The CDR3 nucleotides read TGCGCCAGCAGCCAAGATGTCCCCACAGGGTTGAGCAATCAGCCCCAGCATTTT.

V and J are TRBV7-9 and TRBJ1-1; unclear D gene. The germline V and J ends were trimmed by 5 bases and 6 bases, with 13 bases remaining between them. Germline values: CDR1 SEHNR, CDR2 FQNEAQ (reference sequence). The CDR3 has 13 residues. The CDR3 protein is CASSPSFGPEAFF. In nucleotides, the CDR3 is TGTGCCAGCAGCCCCAGTTTTGGCCCTGAAGCTTTCTTT.

There are many counts of this clonotype. The chain combines TRBV28 with TRBJ2-7; TRBD1 might be the D (6 bases). This CDR3 has 15 amino acids. V lost 7 bases to trimming and J lost 4 bases, with 20 bases between them. Germline values: CDR1 MDHEN, CDR2 SYDVKM. CDR3 sequence: CASTPLGQGRYEQYF. CDR3 DNA: TGTGCCAGCACCCCTTTGGGGCAGGGGAGATACGAGCAGTACTTC.

This clonotype was detected ten times or more. V is TRBV28 and J is TRBJ2-5; 11 bases map to TRBD2. CDR1 and CDR2 from the germline V gene are MDHEN and SYDVKM. J gave up 3 bases and V 6 bases, and 3 bases lay outside the gene matches. CDR3 size: 14 residues. CDR3 in DNA: TGTGCCAGCAGCGAGACTAGCGGGGAAGAGACCCAGTACTTC. It is translated as CASSETSGEETQYF.

This sequence joins TRBV4-3 and TRBJ1-4; D perhaps matches TRBD1 (6 bases). This CDR3 contains 17 residues. Germline CDR1 LGHNA, CDR2 YSLEER. Trimming took off 4 bases at V and 2 bases at J, with 17 bases between the two ends. CDR3 amino acids: CASSLQPSGATNEKLFF. As DNA, the CDR3 is TGCGCCAGCAGCCTTCAACCTTCAGGGGCCACTAATGAAAAACTGTTTTTT.

This clonotype occurred a few times. The V and J genes are TRBV11-2 and TRBJ2-7; D gene ambiguous. V was pared by 6 bases and J by 9 bases, with 18 bases between. The CDR3 consists of 13 residues. The germline CDR1 and CDR2 sequences are SGHAT and FQNNGV. Here the CDR3 reads CASRPIRHPGQYF. Written as DNA, the CDR3 is TGTGCCAGCAGACCTATCCGCCACCCCGGGCAGTACTTC.

This clonotype was picked up many times. This chain connects TRBV5-4 to TRBJ1-2; D not certain. The germline V and J ends were trimmed by 0 bases and 6 bases, with 15 bases remaining between them. Germline CDR1 is SGHNT and CDR2 is YYREEE (reference sequence). This CDR3 region has 15 residues. Here the CDR3 reads CASSLGASFGDGYTF. CDR3 nucleotides: TGTGCCAGCAGCTTGGGGGCTTCCTTCGGGGATGGCTACACCTTC.

This clonotype was found a few times. The chain joins TRBV29-1 to TRBJ2-1; no definite D call. V was trimmed by 4 bases and J by 2 bases, leaving 9 bases between them. The CDR3 runs to 13 residues. Germline CDR1 reads SQVTM; CDR2 reads ANQGSEA. The CDR3 sequence is CSVVWGTYNEQFF. In DNA, the CDR3 is TGCAGCGTTGTATGGGGAACCTACAATGAGCAGTTCTTC.

This clonotype was seen a handful of times. The chain links TRBV10-3 to TRBJ2-1; D gene unclear. Trimming cost V 5 bases and J 9 bases, with 11 bases left between them. This CDR3 has 12 residues. The germline CDR1 and CDR2 sequences are ENHRY and SYGVKD. CDR3 nucleotide sequence: TGTGCCATCAGTAACGGTCGCGGTGAGCAGTTCTTC. Translating it yields CAISNGRGEQFF.

This clonotype was seen ten or more times. The chain joins TRBV7-9 to TRBJ2-2; no clear D. Trimming removed 5 bases from V and 7 bases from J, with 14 bases in between. CDR1 is SEHNR and CDR2 is FQNEAQ in the germline V gene (reference sequence). This CDR3 comprises 14 residues. The CDR3 sequence: CASSLDTYGGELFF. The CDR3 coding sequence is TGTGCCAGCAGCCTCGACACCTATGGCGGGGAGCTGTTTTTT.

This clonotype has a count of ten or more. The rearrangement links TRBV7-8 to TRBJ2-6, with TRBD1 identical over 9 bases. Trimming cost V 1 base and J 2 bases; bases outside gene matches: 3. Germline values: CDR1 SGHVS, CDR2 FQNEAQ. The length of the CDR3 is 17 residues. Written as DNA, the CDR3 is TGTGCCAGCAGCTTAGGGACAGGGGTGGCTGGGGCCAACGTCCTGACTTTC. This encodes CASSLGTGVAGANVLTF.

This clonotype was seen only a few times. The chain employs TRBV4-2 and TRBJ2-1; 7 positions agree with TRBD2. This CDR3 spans 15 amino acids. The V segment lost 1 base and the J segment 4 bases; nucleotides outside the gene matches: 4. CDR1 is LGHNA, CDR2 YNFKEQ, per germline. The chain's CDR3 is CASSQASSGYNEQFF. DNA for the CDR3: TGTGCCAGCAGCCAAGCGTCTAGCGGTTACAATGAGCAGTTCTTC.

Many counts were recorded for this clonotype. The chain has TRBV28 and TRBJ2-5; possible D gene TRBD2, 5 bases. CDR1 and CDR2 (germline): MDHEN, SYDVKM. The V gene lost 6 bases and the J gene lost 3 bases, with 8 bases spanning the gap. This CDR3 is 12 amino acids long. In DNA, the CDR3 is TGTGCCAGCAGCCTGAGGGAAGAGACCCAGTACTTC. This codes for CASSLREETQYF. Combining the CDR3 with reference TRBV28 and TRBJ2-5 gives the whole variable domain DVKVTQSSRYLVKRTGEKVFLECVQDMDHENMFWYRQDPGLGLRLIYFSYDVKMKEKGDIPEGYSVSREKKERFSLILESASTNQTSMYLCASSLREETQYFGPGTRLLVL.

This rearrangement joins TRBV28 to TRBJ1-2; D is possibly TRBD1 (5 bases). The CDR3 totals 13 residues. The germline V gene encodes CDR1 MDHEN and CDR2 SYDVKM. Between the trimmed V and J ends, which lost 5 bases and 2 bases, there was a span of 9 bases. The CDR3 spells CASSQTENYGYTF. The CDR3 nucleotides read TGTGCCAGCAGTCAGACAGAGAACTATGGCTACACCTTC.

This clonotype was counted at least ten times. The CDR3 region is CSVPSLEGGYGYTF. As DNA, the CDR3 is TGCAGCGTCCCGTCTCTTGAGGGGGGCTATGGCTACACCTTC. This chain uses TRBV29-1 with TRBJ1-2; maybe TRBD1 (6 bases). V was trimmed by 6 bases and J by 4 bases, leaving 18 bases between them. The CDR3 is 14 amino acids. Germline values: CDR1 SQVTM, CDR2 ANQGSEA.

About this clonotype itself: One junction end does not reproduce the germline sequence, and a read error may be involved. V usage is TRBV5-1 and J usage is TRBJ2-2; D is unresolved. The CDR3 consists of 14 residues. The germline CDR1 and CDR2 sequences are SGHRS and YFSETQ. The chain's CDR3 is CACSPGPNTGELFF. In nucleotides, the CDR3 is TGCGCCTGCAGCCCCGGACCGAACACCGGGGAGCTGTTTTTT.

This clonotype was seen a few times. Its ends do not fully match the called genes, so a read error is possible. The V and J genes are TRBV7-7 and TRBJ2-5; weak D call: TRBD2 (5 bases). This CDR3 contains 14 residues. Looked up from germline, CDR1 is SSHAT and CDR2 is FNYEAQ (reference sequence). CDR3 residues: CASSLAPGGETQYF. The CDR3 DNA reads as TGTGCTAGCAGCTTAGCGCCAGGTGGCGAGACCCAGTACTTC.

The chain couples TRBV20-1 to TRBJ1-1; 7 nucleotides agree with TRBD1. CDR1 is DFQATT, CDR2 SNEGSKA, per germline (reference sequence). The CDR3 is 12 amino acids. V lost 3 bases to trimming and J lost 4 bases; unmatched junction nucleotides: 2. The CDR3 sequence: CSASKGATEAFF. CDR3 DNA sequence: TGCAGTGCTAGCAAGGGGGCCACTGAAGCTTTCTTT.

The chain couples TRBV7-6 to TRBJ2-2; no reliable D call. CDR1 is SGHVS and CDR2 is FNYEAQ in the germline V gene. This CDR3 is built from 17 residues. V lost 3 bases and J lost 1, with 15 bases in between. DNA of the CDR3: TGTGCCAGCAGCTTCCCAAACCCCGACGGGAACACCGGGGAGCTGTTTTTT. Translating it yields CASSFPNPDGNTGELFF. Filled out from reference TRBV7-6 and TRBJ2-2, the complete variable domain reads GAGVSQSPRYKVTKRGQDVALRCDPISGHVSLYWYRQALGQGPEFLTYFNYEAQQDKSGLPNDRFSAERPEGSISTLTIQRTEQRDSAMYRCASSFPNPDGNTGELFFGEGSRLTVL.

Ten or more counts support this clonotype. V gene TRBV7-8 combines with J gene TRBJ1-3; 8 nucleotides agree with TRBD1. CDR1 and CDR2 (germline): SGHVS, FQNEAQ. The V segment lost 4 bases and the J segment 14 bases; nucleotides outside the gene matches: 7. The CDR3 consists of 12 residues. CDR3 nucleotide sequence: TGTGCCAGCAGCTCGAGGACAGGGCGGCTATATTTT. Translation: CASSSRTGRLYF. The whole variable domain, remainder taken from reference TRBV7-8 and TRBJ1-3, is GAGVSQSPRYKVAKRGQDVALRCDPISGHVSLFWYQQALGQGPEFLTYFQNEAQLDKSGLPSDRFFAERPEGSVSTLKIQRTQQEDSAVYLCASSSRTGRLYFGEGSWLTVV.

This clonotype turned up a few times. The V call is TRBV28, the J call TRBJ1-4; unclear D gene. The CDR3 extends over 15 amino acids. Germline V gene sequence: CDR1 MDHEN, CDR2 SYDVKM. V lost 6 bases and J 6 bases, leaving 17 bases between the germline ends. As DNA, the CDR3 is TGTGCCAGCAGAAAAAACTGGTATCGTGATGAAAAACTGTTTTTT. It specifies CASRKNWYRDEKLFF.

The CDR3 sequence is CASSLDVLKGRLRDRGKDEQFF. DNA of the CDR3: TGTGCCAGCAGCTTGGATGTGTTGAAAGGGCGCCTCCGGGACAGGGGGAAGGATGAGCAGTTCTTC. V gene TRBV5-6 combines with J gene TRBJ2-1; 11 bases line up with TRBD1. The V gene end was trimmed by 0 bases and the J gene end by 8 bases; junction bases not matched to a gene: 25. Per the germline V gene, CDR1 is SGHDT and CDR2 is YYEEEE. This CDR3 is built from 22 residues.

Ten or more counts support this clonotype. The chain recombines TRBV5-4 with TRBJ1-2; 10 positions agree with TRBD1. J was trimmed by 5 bases and V by 4 bases; bases with no gene match: 14. This CDR3 spans 17 amino acids. CDR1 is SGHNT, CDR2 YYREEE, per germline (reference sequence). Here the CDR3 reads CASSATGTGAPRYGYTF. The CDR3 DNA reads TGTGCCAGCAGCGCGACCGGGACAGGGGCTCCTCGATATGGCTACACCTTC.

This clonotype was detected a few times. The chain employs TRBV28 and TRBJ1-6; no firm D call. Deletions cut 2 bases from V and 0 bases from J, with 8 bases between. Germline V lookup: CDR1 MDHEN, CDR2 SYDVKM. The CDR3 runs 16 residues. The chain's CDR3 is CASSLPWGSYNSPLHF. The CDR3 DNA sequence: TGTGCCAGCAGTTTACCTTGGGGCTCCTATAATTCACCCCTCCACTTT.

This clonotype was seen repeatedly, ten times or more. The chain combines TRBV5-1 with TRBJ2-1, with 11 bases aligning to TRBD2. This CDR3 contains 17 residues. Per germline, CDR1 SGHRS and CDR2 YFSETQ. Losses at the gene ends were 5 bases for V and 4 bases for J; bases not matched to a gene: 11. CDR3 amino acids: CASRSSISGGAYNEQFF. In nucleotides, the CDR3 is TGCGCCAGCAGGAGTTCAATTAGCGGGGGGGCTTACAATGAGCAGTTCTTC.

The V call is TRBV20-1, the J call TRBJ2-5; 12 positions agree with TRBD1. J lost 5 bases, V lost 8 bases, and 15 bases had no gene match. The CDR3 spans 16 residues. Germline V gives CDR1 DFQATT, CDR2 SNEGSKA (reference sequence). The CDR3 loop is CSMRDRGLSGQETQYF. CDR3 nucleotide sequence: TGCAGTATGCGGGACAGGGGGCTTTCAGGACAGGAGACCCAGTACTTC.

This clonotype came up many times. The chain is built from TRBV18 and TRBJ2-7; D unresolved. The ends were cut back, 1 base at V and 6 bases at J, with 10 bases in the middle. The CDR3 has 13 residues. Germline CDR1 and CDR2: KGHSH and LQKENI. The CDR3 loop reads CASSPRTEAEQYF. DNA of the CDR3: TGTGCCAGCTCACCACGGACCGAGGCCGAGCAGTACTTC.

This clonotype was observed many times. The chain couples TRBV18 to TRBJ2-5; TRBD1 matches at 9 bases. Germline loops: CDR1 KGHSH, CDR2 LQKENI. The trim removed 2 bases at V and 4 bases at J, leaving 14 bases unmatched. This CDR3 comprises 18 residues. The CDR3 DNA sequence: TGTGCCAGCTCACCATTTGGCTCCGGACAGGGGCGAGTAGAGACCCAGTACTTC. Its translation: CASSPFGSGQGRVETQYF.

The rearrangement uses TRBV5-1 and TRBJ1-2; D ambiguous. Germline CDR1 SGHRS, CDR2 YFSETQ. Trimming cost V 4 bases and J 2 bases, with 12 bases left between them. The CDR3 has 14 amino acids. The CDR3 loop reads CASSAQPQNYGYTF. CDR3 DNA sequence: TGCGCCAGCAGCGCCCAGCCCCAAAACTATGGCTACACCTTC. The entire variable domain, with the rest obtained from reference TRBV5-1 and TRBJ1-2, is as follows: KAGVTQTPRYLIKTRGQQVTLSCSPISGHRSVSWYQQTPGQGLQFLFEYFSETQRNKGNFPGRFSGRQFSNSRSEMNVSTLELGDSALYLCASSAQPQNYGYTFGSGTRLTVV.

Many counts were recorded for this clonotype. This sequence joins TRBV12-3 or TRBV12-4 and TRBJ2-7; D is unclear. CDR3 length: 11 residues. V dropped 3 bases and J dropped 7 bases, with 7 bases sitting between them. The CDR3 reads CASSLGTEQYF. DNA of the CDR3: TGTGCCAGCAGTTTGGGTACGGAGCAGTACTTC.

This clonotype was found many times. The chain is built from TRBV12-3 or TRBV12-4 and TRBJ1-6; D gene uncertain. V gave up 6 bases and J gave up 10 bases, with 10 bases separating them. The CDR3 has 12 amino acids. The DNA of the CDR3 is TGTGCCAGCAGCCGAGAGGGATCACCCCTCCACTTT. It encodes CASSREGSPLHF.

The genes are TRBV15 and TRBJ1-2; no definite D call. Trimming took off 0 bases at V and 5 bases at J, with 13 bases between the two ends. Germline assignment: CDR1 LNHNV and CDR2 YYDKDF (reference sequence). This CDR3 is built from 15 residues. This CDR3 reads CATSRDLGDLYGYTF. In DNA, the CDR3 is TGTGCCACCAGCAGAGATTTGGGCGACCTTTATGGCTACACCTTC. The complete variable domain, with remaining parts taken from reference TRBV15 and TRBJ1-2, reads DAMVIQNPRYQVTQFGKPVTLSCSQTLNHNVMYWYQQKSSQAPKLLFHYYDKDFNNEADTPDNFQSRRPNTSFCFLDIRSPGLGDTAMYLCATSRDLGDLYGYTFGSGTRLTVV.